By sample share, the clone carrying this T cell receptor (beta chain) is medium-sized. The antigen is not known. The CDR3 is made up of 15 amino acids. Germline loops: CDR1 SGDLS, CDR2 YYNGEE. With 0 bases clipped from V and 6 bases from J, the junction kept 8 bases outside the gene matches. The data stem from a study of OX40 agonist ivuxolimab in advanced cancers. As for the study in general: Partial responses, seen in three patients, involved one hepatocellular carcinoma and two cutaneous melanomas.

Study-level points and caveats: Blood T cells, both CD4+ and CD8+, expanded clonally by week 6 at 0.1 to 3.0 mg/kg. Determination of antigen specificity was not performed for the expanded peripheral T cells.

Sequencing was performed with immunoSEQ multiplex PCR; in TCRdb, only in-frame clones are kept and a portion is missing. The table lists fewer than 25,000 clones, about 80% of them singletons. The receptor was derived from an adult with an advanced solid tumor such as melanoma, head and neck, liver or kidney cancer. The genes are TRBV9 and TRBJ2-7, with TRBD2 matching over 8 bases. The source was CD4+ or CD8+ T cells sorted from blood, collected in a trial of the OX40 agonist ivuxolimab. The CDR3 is CASSVEVAGTGEQYF. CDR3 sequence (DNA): TGTGCCAGCAGCGTAGAAGTAGCGGGAACAGGCGAGCAGTACTTC.